Sequencing of this T cell receptor (beta chain) was carried out in a study of T cell responses to AZD1222 COVID-19 vaccine. Per the germline V gene, CDR1 is LNHDA and CDR2 is SQIVND (reference sequence). CDR3 size: 17 residues. V was cut by 0 bases and J by 8 bases, with 20 bases left in between. Sequencing was performed with immunoSEQ multiplex PCR; in TCRdb, only in-frame clones are kept and a portion is missing. The sample has roughly 96,000 clones, approximately 90% seen once. V and J are TRBV19 and TRBJ2-1; tentatively, D is TRBD1 (6 bases). This clonotype originated in an adult in good health. Specimen: peripheral blood, collected on day 0 of AZD1222 vaccination. CDR3 coding DNA: TGTGCCAGTAGTATAGATCTATACAGGGTCATGGGCGATGAGCAGTTCTTC. This codes for CASSIDLYRVMGDEQFF.